Described below is a single TCR beta chain sequence and its context. These data belong to a study of blood T cell repertoires in COVID-19. Turning to the study itself: Some COVID-19 samples were acute and others convalescent; all came from the United States, Italy and Spain.

The CDR3 consists of 13 residues. CDR1 SEHNR and CDR2 FQNEAQ come from the germline V gene (reference sequence). Trimming removed 2 bases from V and 6 bases from J, with 10 bases in between. TCRdb's copy holds only in-frame clones and misses some; the assay was immunoSEQ multiplex PCR. The repertoire holds 250,000 to 350,000 clones, approximately 90% seen once, with around 13% in the top ten. Sequences were obtained from peripheral blood. This TCR came from a woman aged 60-75 years with acute or convalescent COVID-19. The chain is built from TRBV7-9 and TRBJ1-2; no definite D call. CDR3 nucleotides: TGTGCCAGCAGCTTACGCGGGGAGAATGGCTACACCTTC. Translation: CASSLRGENGYTF. The full variable domain, rest sourced from reference TRBV7-9 and TRBJ1-2, is DTGVSQNPRHKITKRGQNVTFRCDPISEHNRLYWYRQTLGQGPEFLTYFQNEAQLEKSRLLSDRFSAERPKGSFSTLEIQRTEQGDSAMYLCASSLRGENGYTFGSGTRLTVV.